This T cell receptor beta chain appears in the sequencing data of a study of blood T cell repertoires in COVID-19. Turning to the study itself: Whether acute or convalescent, the COVID-19 samples came from the United States, Italy and Spain. The cDNA or gDNA used as material had been derived from T cells, B-cell-depleted T cells, or PBMCs.

CDR1 MDHEN and CDR2 SYDVKM come from the germline V gene. The V end lost 2 bases, the J end lost 9 bases, and 7 bases lay between the germline ends. This CDR3 has 11 residues. In the original workflow: Cell counts per sample came from amplifying reference gene primers. The assay was immunoSEQ multiplex PCR, and TCRdb's table has in-frame clones only and misses some. V and J calls and clone size come straight from that table; D and trimming were deduced from the DNA. The sample has about 43,000 clones, nearly 85% seen once. The chain carries TRBV28 and TRBJ1-1, with D perhaps TRBD1 (5 bases). The TCR was taken from a man older than 75 in a cohort sampled during active COVID-19. The sequenced sample consisted of peripheral blood. CDR3 in amino acids: CASSLTGKAFF. CDR3 DNA: TGTGCCAGCAGTTTAACAGGAAAAGCTTTCTTT.